The 30 T cell receptor beta chains listed next were all sequenced from one sample in a study of radiation and T cells in renal cell carcinoma. Time point of the sample: baseline pretreatment blood. Specified treatment: 15 Gy SBRT to primary tumor, nephrectomy 4 weeks later. Sequenced by immunoSEQ multiplex PCR; TCRdb stores in-frame clones only, minus some. Of 110,000 to 150,000 clones in the sample, over 80% were seen once. The sequencing used blood, collected from a patient whose treatment included radiotherapy and nephrectomy. These receptors were collected from a woman between 50 and 59 years old with renal cell carcinoma.

The rearrangement joins TRBV6-5 to TRBJ1-1; D not certain. CDR1 MNHEY and CDR2 SVGAGI come from the germline V gene. With 0 bases removed from V and 4 bases from J, the gap between germline ends came to 15 bases. The CDR3 contains 16 residues. The CDR3 here is CASSYSGNQEGTEAFF. DNA of the CDR3: TGTGCCAGCAGTTACTCAGGTAATCAGGAGGGCACTGAAGCTTTCTTT.

The chain recombines TRBV18 with TRBJ1-5; D unclear. Germline values: CDR1 KGHSH, CDR2 LQKENI. This CDR3 region has 15 residues. Trimming left V 3 bases short and J 11 bases short, with 20 bases between. CDR3 DNA: TGTGCCAGCTCACCTTCTAAGGGTGTAGTATCGGCCCAGCATTTT. Translation gives CASSPSKGVVSAQHF.

The chain carries TRBV5-1 and TRBJ1-2; the D is unclear. The V end was cut by 1 base, the J end by 7 bases, with 17 bases between. Germline V gene sequence: CDR1 SGHRS, CDR2 YFSETQ. The CDR3 extends over 15 amino acids. CDR3 DNA sequence: TGCGCCAGCAGCTTGACTGTAAGTTCTCCTGGTGGCTACACCTTC. Its protein is CASSLTVSSPGGYTF.

The chain combines TRBV2 with TRBJ1-1, with D hard to call. The V and J ends lost 0 bases and 7 bases respectively, with 12 bases between them. The CDR3 is 14 residues long. Germline V gene sequence: CDR1 SNHLY, CDR2 FYNNEI. The chain's CDR3 is CASSEAGSHLEAFF. The CDR3, as DNA: TGTGCCAGCAGTGAAGCGGGCAGCCACCTTGAAGCTTTCTTT. The full variable domain, in which reference TRBV2 and TRBJ1-1 provide the parts outside the CDR3, is EPEVTQTPSHQVTQMGQEVILRCVPISNHLYFYWYRQILGQKVEFLVSFYNNEISEKSEIFDDQFSVERPDGSNFTLKIRSTKLEDSAMYFCASSEAGSHLEAFFGQGTRLTVV.

The chain combines TRBV19 with TRBJ1-2, with TRBD1 as a possible D gene (6 bases). In germline, CDR1 is LNHDA, CDR2 SQIVND (reference sequence). The CDR3 consists of 17 residues. V lost 5 bases to trimming and J lost 2 bases, with 21 bases between them. The CDR3 coding sequence is TGTGCCAGTAGTTCTCGCCACTGGACAGAAGCCAACTATGGCTACACCTTC. The encoded protein is CASSSRHWTEANYGYTF.

This clone was observed once. In DNA form, the CDR3 reads TGCGCCAGCAGCCCCGCGACGGCGAAGAGGGCTTTCTTT. Protein: CASSPATAKRAFF. The rearrangement links TRBV5-1 to TRBJ1-1; D is uncertain. The CDR3 sequence is 13 residues long. Trimming pared 4 bases from V and 11 bases from J, leaving 18 bases between. The germline V gene encodes CDR1 SGHRS and CDR2 YFSETQ.

This rearrangement joins TRBV27 to TRBJ2-5, with 7 bases matching TRBD2. The CDR3 sequence is 14 residues long. With 7 bases clipped from V and 6 bases from J, the junction kept 11 bases outside the gene matches. Per the germline V gene, CDR1 is MNHEY and CDR2 is SMNVEV (reference sequence). The CDR3 coding sequence is TGTGCCAGCACCCAGCTGGGGGGGAGAAAGACCCAGTACTTC. Its translation is CASTQLGGRKTQYF.

This sequence joins TRBV19 and TRBJ2-2; possible D gene TRBD1, 5 bases. The V end was cut by 6 bases, the J end by 0 bases, with 8 bases between. Germline assignment: CDR1 LNHDA and CDR2 SQIVND (reference sequence). The CDR3 has 14 amino acids. CDR3 region: CASRLTANTGELFF. In DNA, the CDR3 is TGTGCCAGTAGATTGACAGCGAACACCGGGGAGCTGTTTTTT.

In this sample, this clone turned up once. The chain is built from TRBV30 and TRBJ2-7; possible D gene TRBD2, 6 bases. Germline values: CDR1 GTSNPN, CDR2 SVGIG (reference sequence). CDR3 length equals 14 residues. Trimming shortened V by 4 bases and J by 0 bases, and 13 bases separated the two germline ends. The CDR3: CAWTGGASSYEQYF. In DNA, the CDR3 is TGTGCCTGGACAGGAGGGGCCAGCTCCTACGAGCAGTACTTC.

The chain has TRBV2 and TRBJ1-1, with TRBD1 as a possible D gene (5 bases). Germline V gene lookup returns CDR1 SNHLY and CDR2 FYNNEI. The CDR3 extends over 14 amino acids. The V end was cut by 7 bases, the J end by 0 bases, with 12 bases between. In DNA, the CDR3 is TGTGCCAGCAATACCCAGGGCCTGAACACTGAAGCTTTCTTT. Its protein product is CASNTQGLNTEAFF.

V and J are TRBV10-3 and TRBJ1-2; D remains unclear. The V end lost 3 bases, the J end lost 4 bases, and 9 bases lay between the germline ends. The CDR3 consists of 13 residues. In germline, CDR1 is ENHRY, CDR2 SYGVKD. CDR3: CAISEGDTYGYTF. DNA for the CDR3: TGTGCCATCAGTGAAGGCGATACCTATGGCTACACCTTC.

This clone showed up just once. This chain links TRBV15 with TRBJ2-7; the match to TRBD2 covers 9 bases. Per the germline V gene, CDR1 is LNHNV and CDR2 is YYDKDF (reference sequence). J lost 2 bases, V lost 5 bases, and 7 bases had no gene match. This CDR3 region has 15 residues. CDR3 sequence (DNA): TGTGCCACCAGCGCGTGGCGGGAGGGCACCTACGAGCAGTACTTC. It encodes CATSAWREGTYEQYF. The full variable domain, rest sourced from reference TRBV15 and TRBJ2-7, is DAMVIQNPRYQVTQFGKPVTLSCSQTLNHNVMYWYQQKSSQAPKLLFHYYDKDFNNEADTPDNFQSRRPNTSFCFLDIRSPGLGDTAMYLCATSAWREGTYEQYFGPGTRLTVT.

CDR3 in amino acids: CSDSASGGYTF. CDR3 DNA: TGCAGCGATTCGGCATCGGGGGGCTACACCTTC. The chain combines TRBV29-1 with TRBJ1-2; D unresolved. Germline-derived CDR1 and CDR2 are SQVTM and ANQGSEA. With 7 bases removed from V and 8 bases from J, the gap between germline ends came to 14 bases. CDR3 length: 11 residues.

This chain uses TRBV19 with TRBJ1-1; D might be TRBD1 (6 bases). The V gene lost 3 bases and the J gene lost 5 bases, with 10 bases spanning the gap. This CDR3 is built from 13 residues. The germline gives CDR1 LNHDA, CDR2 SQIVND (reference sequence). The CDR3 DNA reads TGTGCCAGTAGTATGGGACATAGGACTGAAGCTTTCTTT. Amino acids: CASSMGHRTEAFF.

The chain has TRBV6-4 and TRBJ2-3, with D unclear. The CDR3 runs 15 residues. Trimming pared 4 bases from V and 1 base from J, leaving 12 bases between. The germline V gene has CDR1 MRHNA and CDR2 SNTAGT. This CDR3 is CASSVQATGTDTQYF. CDR3 in DNA: TGTGCCAGCAGTGTCCAGGCGACCGGCACAGATACGCAGTATTTT.

This clone has just a few counts. This rearrangement joins TRBV18 to TRBJ1-1; D call uncertain. The CDR3 totals 13 residues. With 2 bases removed from V and 4 bases from J, the gap between germline ends came to 8 bases. In germline, CDR1 is KGHSH, CDR2 LQKENI. The CDR3 DNA sequence: TGTGCCAGCTCACCAGTCGCCAGCACTGAAGCTTTCTTT. It translates to CASSPVASTEAFF.

The chain has TRBV5-1 and TRBJ2-1, with D perhaps matching TRBD2 (6 bases). Germline V lookup: CDR1 SGHRS, CDR2 YFSETQ. There are 14 residues in the CDR3. V was cut by 4 bases and J by 10 bases, with 18 bases left in between. Written as DNA, the CDR3 is TGCGCCAGCAGCCCGGGCGGGGTTATAGAAGAGCAGTTCTTC. Translating gives CASSPGGVIEEQFF.

The CDR3 DNA reads TGTGCCAGCGGGGTGCAGGGGGCCGATTTGCAGTACTTC. It encodes CASGVQGADLQYF. J is TRBJ2-7 and V is TRBV9, with TRBD1 matching 8 bases. CDR3 length equals 13 residues. After removal of 7 bases from V and 9 bases from J, the junction contained 12 bases not matched to a gene. Germline V gene sequence: CDR1 SGDLS, CDR2 YYNGEE.

This sequence joins TRBV19 and TRBJ2-6, with 7 nucleotides matching TRBD1. CDR1 is LNHDA and CDR2 is SQIVND in the germline V gene (reference sequence). Unmatched junction bases numbered 13, after V lost 6 bases and J lost 2 bases. The CDR3 has 18 amino acids. The CDR3 DNA sequence: TGTGCCAGTAGAGGAACTGACAGGGCAAAAACTGGGGCCAACGTCCTGACTTTC. Its translation: CASRGTDRAKTGANVLTF.

The rearrangement joins TRBV4-1 to TRBJ1-1, with no clear D. Trimming removed 3 bases at V and 2 bases at J, with 4 bases between. Germline CDR1 and CDR2: MGHRA and YSYEKL. The CDR3 is made up of 12 amino acids. CDR3: CASSQINTEAFF. CDR3 nucleotides: TGCGCCAGCAGCCAGATCAACACTGAAGCTTTCTTT.

The V and J genes are TRBV28 and TRBJ1-5; 7 bases agree with TRBD1. The germline V gene encodes CDR1 MDHEN and CDR2 SYDVKM. V shed 7 bases and J 0 bases; nucleotides not matched to a gene: 9. The length of the CDR3 is 16 residues. This CDR3 reads CASISGTAYSNQPQHF. DNA for the CDR3: TGTGCCAGCATAAGCGGGACAGCTTATAGCAATCAGCCCCAGCATTTT.

This clone is a singleton in its sample. V gene TRBV28 combines with J gene TRBJ2-2; no definite D call. Germline CDR1 MDHEN, CDR2 SYDVKM. V shed 6 bases and J shed 3 bases, with 14 bases lying between them. The CDR3 consists of 15 residues. The CDR3 region has the DNA TGTGCCAGCAGCTCACCCCCGGTGGACACCGGGGAGCTGTTTTTT. Its protein is CASSSPPVDTGELFF.

The chain has TRBV9 and TRBJ1-2, with a possible D match to TRBD1 (6 bases). This CDR3 has 14 amino acids. CDR1 is SGDLS and CDR2 is YYNGEE in the germline V gene. Trimming took off 0 bases at V and 4 bases at J, with 10 bases between the two ends. The CDR3 coding sequence is TGTGCCAGCAGCGTAGGCTGGGGGGCCTATGGCTACACCTTC. It is translated as CASSVGWGAYGYTF.

The chain links TRBV5-4 to TRBJ1-1; D call uncertain. V gave up 4 bases and J gave up 4 bases, with 17 bases separating them. Germline lookup yields CDR1 SGHNT and CDR2 YYREEE (reference sequence). The CDR3 totals 15 residues. This chain's CDR3 is CASSLRIKHGTEAFF. DNA for the CDR3: TGTGCCAGCAGCCTCCGGATTAAGCACGGCACTGAAGCTTTCTTT.

The chain has TRBV6-5 and TRBJ1-4, with TRBD1 matching 7 bases. J gave up 7 bases and V 5 bases, and 7 bases lay outside the gene matches. The CDR3 runs 14 residues. Germline lookup yields CDR1 MNHEY and CDR2 SVGAGI. CDR3 in DNA: TGTGCCAGCAGTAGAGGGACAGCCGTTGAAAAACTGTTTTTT. This sequence encodes CASSRGTAVEKLFF.

This chain links TRBV7-2 with TRBJ2-3; no reliable D call. The V gene lost 2 bases and the J gene lost 6 bases, with 9 bases spanning the gap. This CDR3 is built from 13 residues. In germline, CDR1 is SGHTA, CDR2 FQGNSA. The CDR3 sequence is CASSLSPRDTQYF. CDR3 nucleotides: TGTGCCAGCAGCTTAAGCCCGCGCGATACGCAGTATTTT.

This clone came up once. This chain uses TRBV5-1 with TRBJ2-1, with 11 bases that match TRBD2. The CDR3 is 17 residues long. CDR1 SGHRS and CDR2 YFSETQ come from the germline V gene. V trimming: 2 bases; J trimming: 4 bases; junction bases outside the gene matches: 8. CDR3 coding DNA: TGCGCCAGCAGCTTTCCCTCTAGCGGGGGGCAGTACAATGAGCAGTTCTTC. Its translation: CASSFPSSGGQYNEQFF.

This clone was recorded a few times. The chain employs TRBV4-1 and TRBJ2-7; D is unresolved. V lost 0 bases, J lost 3 bases, and 9 bases lay in between. The CDR3 covers 14 residues. Germline V CDR1 and CDR2: MGHRA, YSYEKL. Here the CDR3 DNA reads TGCGCCAGCAGCCAAGATGGCGGCAGCTACGAGCAGTACTTC. Encoded protein: CASSQDGGSYEQYF.

V usage is TRBV7-2 and J usage is TRBJ1-2; perhaps TRBD1 as D (5 bases). The CDR3 runs 14 residues. Germline V lookup: CDR1 SGHTA, CDR2 FQGNSA. The V and J ends lost 5 bases and 0 bases respectively, with 10 bases between them. The CDR3 nucleotides read TGTGCCAGCAGCCTGACAGCAGCTAACTATGGCTACACCTTC. Translating it yields CASSLTAANYGYTF.

A remark on this clone: The DNA is omitted, as the CDR3 cannot be located on it reliably, and the CDR3 follows TCRdb's listing. The J gene is TRBJ2-7, the V gene TRBV21-1; no check of the table's D call, TRBD1, against the DNA was made. TRBV21-1 represents a pseudogene. The CDR3 is 17 residues long, counting both termini. Here the CDR3 reads CASSVGTGYWCSYEQYF.